This TCR beta chain derives from a study of regulatory T cells in long-lasting Graves disease. On the study more broadly: New Graves' disease cases had less than 3 months of antithyroid drugs. Study-wide results and caveats: Newly diagnosed patients shared about a thousand public clonotypes; persistent patients shared more than 2,500.

CDR3-region Arm-PCR and iRepertoire HTBI primers produced the TCR beta libraries. TCRdb processed the multiplex PCR reads anew with MiXCR; each CDR3 protein has one entry. The table includes approximately 490,000 distinct CDR3 sequences, 16% detected once. About this clonotype itself: Its antigen is not identified.

V was shortened by 1 base and J by 3 bases, with 13 bases between the two germline ends. Germline-derived CDR1 and CDR2 are SGHDN and FVKESK. CDR3 length: 15 amino acids. The sample's time point: newly diagnosed GD, antithyroid drugs for less than 3 months. Extracted RNA from PBMCs served as the source of the TCR library. These data are also associated with another study on T cells in Graves' hyperthyroidism and ophthalmopathy. That publication notes: Hyperthyroidism patients were newly diagnosed, had disease duration under 2 months, and were aged 18 to 65 years. An initial round of RT-PCR targeting the TCR CDR3 relied on the HTBI primer set.

The chain recombines TRBV14 with TRBJ2-7; possibly TRBD1 for D (5 bases). This material consisted of peripheral blood mononuclear cells (PBMCs), taken at new diagnosis, from a patient treated with antithyroid drugs. This sequence originates from a man aged 35 to 55 with Graves disease. CDR3 protein: CASSQGAGLIYEQYF. DNA for the CDR3: TGTGCCAGCAGCCAAGGGGCAGGGCTAATCTACGAGCAGTACTTC.